This record concerns one TCR beta chain sequence. This entry is derived from a study of blood T cell repertoires in COVID-19. Study background: Specimens from acute and convalescent COVID-19 originated in the United States, Italy and Spain.

Authors' analysis steps: Reference gene primer amplification gave estimated nucleated cell counts. Assay used: immunoSEQ multiplex PCR; TCRdb lists only in-frame clones, some missing. The DNA gave D and trimming, while V, J and clone size come from that table. Of about 140,000 clones listed, 70% to 90% are singletons. V lost 3 bases, J lost 6 bases, and 16 bases lay in between. The germline V gene has CDR1 SGHRS and CDR2 YFSETQ. The length of the CDR3 is 14 residues. The sequencing sample was made of PBMCs or T cells enriched from blood (not recorded which). The TCR comes from a woman between 50 and 59 years old with acute COVID-19. This chain links TRBV5-1 with TRBJ2-7; D is unresolved. DNA for the CDR3: TGCGCCAGCAGCTCCCCCCGAGGCGGCAGCGAGCAGTACTTC. Amino acids: CASSSPRGGSEQYF.